The clone carrying this T cell receptor beta chain showed up just a few times. No antigen is known for it. Trimming removed 2 bases at V and 0 bases at J, with 10 bases between. This CDR3 comprises 15 residues. Germline lookup yields CDR1 SGHVS and CDR2 FQNEAQ. Unique molecular identifier tags were affixed to discrete cDNA molecules. TCRdb called the 5' RACE reads again in MiXCR, with one record for every CDR3 protein. The sample carries about 90,000 distinct CDR3 sequences, roughly an eighth recorded once. These data are taken from a study of early T cells in non-severe SARS-CoV-2 infection. Study-level background: Investigators sequenced bulk RNA drawn from unsorted whole blood, and chains remained unpaired.

Whole-study results and caveats: VDJdb-based matching was biased toward anti-spike CD8 responses and missed private and CD4 specificities.

This TCR was sampled from an adult who was a healthcare worker with PCR-confirmed SARS-CoV-2 infection or an uninfected control (not recorded which). This chain uses TRBV7-8 with TRBJ2-5; unclear D gene. The sample was whole blood. For the CDR3, the DNA is TGTGCCAGCAGCTTAACAGATTCGTACCAAGAGACCCAGTACTTC. Its translation: CASSLTDSYQETQYF.